This T cell receptor (beta chain) was sequenced for a study of blood T cell repertoires in COVID-19. As for the study in general: The study drew acute and convalescent COVID-19 samples from the United States, Italy and Spain. PBMCs, B-cell-depleted T cells, or T cells provided the cDNA or gDNA that made up the material.

As handled by the study authors: The authors estimated nucleated cell counts from reference gene primer amplification. TCRdb's copy holds only in-frame clones and misses some; the assay was immunoSEQ multiplex PCR. V, J and clone size were drawn from that table, and D and trimming were deduced from the DNA. The sample lists under 200,000 clones, approximately 90% occurring once. V shed 0 bases, J shed 4 bases, and the junction held 5 bases outside the gene matches. Germline CDR1 SGDLS, CDR2 YYNGEE. The CDR3 has 15 amino acids. Sequencing was performed on peripheral blood. The TCR comes from a man over 45 with acute or convalescent COVID-19. The chain joins TRBV9 to TRBJ2-7, with 9 bases lining up with TRBD2. The DNA of the CDR3 is TGTGCCAGCAGCGTAGAGGCTAGCGGGACATACGAGCAGTACTTC. Its translation is CASSVEASGTYEQYF. Full variable domain (remainder filled in from reference TRBV9 and TRBJ2-7): DSGVTQTPKHLITATGQRVTLRCSPRSGDLSVYWYQQSLDQGLQFLIQYYNGEERAKGNILERFSAQQFPDLHSELNLSSLELGDSALYFCASSVEASGTYEQYFGPGTRLTVT.